The clone carrying this T cell receptor beta chain has more than one count but fewer than ten. Its matching antigen is unknown. These data come from a study of T-cell memory formation after mild COVID-19. Study background: TCR clusters largely stayed donor specific. Study findings and constraints: Of the contracting clones, CD4+ ones lay mainly in CM and EM, and CD8+ ones in EMRA.

TCRdb re-called the 5' RACE reads through MiXCR, storing one row per CDR3 protein. Here the sample spans just over 400,000 distinct CDR3 sequences, about a quarter being singletons. Germline CDR1 SGHRS, CDR2 YFSETQ. The CDR3 loop spans 13 amino acids. The ends were cut back, 0 bases at V and 9 bases at J, with 10 bases in the middle. Sequencing input: PBMCs or a T cell subset sorted from them (not recorded which). This chain connects TRBV5-1 to TRBJ1-5; tentatively, D is TRBD1 (5 bases). The sequence came from an adult woman who had mild COVID-19 (a few samples of this study predate the infection). Cell type and time point are not known. Here the CDR3 reads CASSLGGLGPQHF. For the CDR3, the DNA is TGCGCCAGCAGCTTGGGGGGGTTAGGGCCCCAGCATTTT.